This T cell receptor (beta chain) was recovered during a study of blood T cell repertoires in COVID-19 (dated by TCRdb to between 2020 and 2021). With regard to the full study: Collaborator samples came from the United States, Italy and Spain and covered acute and convalescent phases of COVID-19. The material from the prospective study consisted of cDNA or gDNA derived from T cells, B-cell-depleted T cells, or PBMCs. Deeply sampled blood TCRbeta repertoires from subjects exposed to, actively infected with, or recovered from COVID-19 were included in the dataset. A freely available public database, intended as a resource for researchers studying the immune response to SARS-CoV-2, is where the repertoires were released. The samples were drawn from the first 160 participants of the ongoing ImmuneRACE study and from 1,200 or so subjects provided by 6 global collaborators. Nearly every sample came with metadata listing a de-identified subject ID, COVID-19 status, age in years and sex. Where available, HLA class I and class II types were taken from metadata supplied by the sample provider and were not determined by assay-based typing.

TCRbeta CDR3 regions were amplified from genomic DNA by means of the immunoSEQ Assay, a bias-controlled multiplex PCR. As for the original processing: Nucleated cell counts per sample were estimated from amplification of reference gene primers within the assay. To quantify the absolute abundance of each unique TCRbeta CDR3 rearrangement, sequence reads were collapsed and filtered. Productive Simpson clonality was computed per sample as the square root of Simpson's diversity index over productive rearrangements. The clones in this table, taken by TCRdb from immuneACCESS, are in-frame only. Not every clone is retained; where verified, under half of the shortfall comes from an unresolved V gene, and the cause of the rest is unknown. V and J calls and clone size are copied from that table; D and trimming were computed from the DNA. The sample table contains 190,000 or so clones; only one count was recorded for about 86% of them. The ten most abundant clones make up roughly 0.85% of the sample.

Summary of the overall study and its limitations: Clinical and demographic metadata were provided uncurated, with the amount varying by source and participant.

Note on this clone: The antigen it binds to is not known. No much larger clone exists at a distance of one base, and base qualities are not known.

Samples from volunteer blood donors who had recovered from COVID-19 were contributed by a second Seattle source. The collaborating institutions used their own protocols to collect whole blood in K2EDTA tubes. For TCRbeta analysis, collaborators shipped samples as frozen whole blood, isolated PBMCs, or DNA extracted from either of those sample types. The sequenced material came from peripheral blood. This sequence originates from a woman aged 18-30 years who had recovered from COVID-19.

The CDR3 sequence is CASSQASGNTIYF. The DNA reads as follows: TGTGCCAGCAGCCAGGCATCTGGAAACACCATATATTTT. The chain joins TRBV14 to TRBJ1-3; the D segment cannot be called with confidence. V was cut back by 3 bases and J by 1 base, leaving a gap of 4 bases between them. The CDR3 spans 13 residues, from the cysteine through the phenylalanine. Just CDR3 DNA is preserved here, 39 bases in frame from base 1. CDR1 and CDR2, per the germline V gene, are SGHDN and FVKESK.